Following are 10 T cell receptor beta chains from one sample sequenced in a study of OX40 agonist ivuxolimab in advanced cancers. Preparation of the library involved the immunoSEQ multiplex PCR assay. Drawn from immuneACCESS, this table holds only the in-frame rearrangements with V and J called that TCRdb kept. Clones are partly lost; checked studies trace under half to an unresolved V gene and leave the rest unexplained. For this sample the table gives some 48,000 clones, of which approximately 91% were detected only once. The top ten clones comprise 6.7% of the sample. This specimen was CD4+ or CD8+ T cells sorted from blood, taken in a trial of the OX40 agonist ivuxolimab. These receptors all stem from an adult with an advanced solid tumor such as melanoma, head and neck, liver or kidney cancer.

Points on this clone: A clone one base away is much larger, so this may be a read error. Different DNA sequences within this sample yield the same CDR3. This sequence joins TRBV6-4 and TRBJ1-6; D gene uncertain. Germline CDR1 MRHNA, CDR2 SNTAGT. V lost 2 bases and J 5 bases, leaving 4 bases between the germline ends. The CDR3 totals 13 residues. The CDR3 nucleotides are TGTGCCAGCAGTGACAGTGATAATTCACCCCTCCACTTT. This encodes CASSDSDNSPLHF.

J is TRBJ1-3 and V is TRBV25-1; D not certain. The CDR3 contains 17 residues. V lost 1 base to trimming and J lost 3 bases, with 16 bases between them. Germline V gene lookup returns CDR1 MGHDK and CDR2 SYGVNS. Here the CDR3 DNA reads TGTGCCAGCAGTGAATCTAGGGAGACCGAGGGTGGAAACACCATATATTTT. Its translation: CASSESRETEGGNTIYF.

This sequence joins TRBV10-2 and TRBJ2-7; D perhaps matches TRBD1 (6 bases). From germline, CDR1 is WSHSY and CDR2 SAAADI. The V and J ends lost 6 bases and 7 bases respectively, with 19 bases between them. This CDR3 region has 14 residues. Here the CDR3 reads CASRGLTGTTEQYV. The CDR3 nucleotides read TGCGCCAGCAGGGGCCTGACAGGAACTACTGAGCAGTACGTC.

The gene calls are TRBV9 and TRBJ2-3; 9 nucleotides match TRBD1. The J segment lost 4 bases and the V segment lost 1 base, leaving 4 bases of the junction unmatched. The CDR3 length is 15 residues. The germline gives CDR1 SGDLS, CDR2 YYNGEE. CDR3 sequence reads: CASSVWDRVADTQYF. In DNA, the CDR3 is TGTGCCAGCAGCGTATGGGACAGGGTCGCAGATACGCAGTATTTT.

CDR3 loop: CASSVEGGGYTF. As DNA, the CDR3 is TGTGCCAGCAGCGTAGAAGGGGGTGGCTACACCTTC. The chain combines TRBV9 with TRBJ1-2, with D possibly being TRBD1 (6 bases). Germline V CDR1 and CDR2: SGDLS, YYNGEE. The V gene lost 0 bases and the J gene lost 7 bases, with 7 bases spanning the gap. The CDR3 loop spans 12 amino acids.

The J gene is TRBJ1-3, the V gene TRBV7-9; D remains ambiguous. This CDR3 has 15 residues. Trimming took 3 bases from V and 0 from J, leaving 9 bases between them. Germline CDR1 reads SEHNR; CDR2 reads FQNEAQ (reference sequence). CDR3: CASSFLGDSGNTIYF. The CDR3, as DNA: TGTGCCAGCAGCTTCCTCGGGGACTCTGGAAACACCATATATTTT.

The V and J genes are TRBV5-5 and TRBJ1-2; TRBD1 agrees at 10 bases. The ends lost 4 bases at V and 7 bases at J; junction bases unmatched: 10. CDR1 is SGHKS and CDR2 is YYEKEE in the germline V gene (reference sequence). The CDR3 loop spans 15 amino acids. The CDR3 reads CASSGPGTGVAGYTF. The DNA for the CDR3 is TGTGCCAGCAGCGGACCCGGGACAGGGGTTGCTGGCTACACCTTC.

The chain's CDR3 is CASSLSQGYEQYV. Here the CDR3 DNA reads TGTGCCAGCAGCTTGAGCCAGGGCTACGAGCAGTACGTC. The chain employs TRBV7-6 and TRBJ2-7; a possible D gene is TRBD1 (5 bases). This CDR3 has 13 amino acids. Per germline, CDR1 SGHVS and CDR2 FNYEAQ. Trimming took 3 bases from V and 3 from J, leaving 9 bases between them.

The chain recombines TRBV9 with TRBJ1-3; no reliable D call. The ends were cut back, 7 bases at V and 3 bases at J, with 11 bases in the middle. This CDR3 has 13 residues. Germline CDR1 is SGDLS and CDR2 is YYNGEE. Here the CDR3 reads CASRGAVGNTIYF. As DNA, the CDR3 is TGTGCCAGCCGCGGCGCGGTTGGAAACACCATATATTTT.

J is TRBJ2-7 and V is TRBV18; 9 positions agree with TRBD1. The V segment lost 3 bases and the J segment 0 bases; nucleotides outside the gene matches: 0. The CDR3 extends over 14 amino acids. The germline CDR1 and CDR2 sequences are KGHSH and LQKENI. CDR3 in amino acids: CASSPGQGSYEQYF. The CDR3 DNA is TGTGCCAGCTCACCGGGACAGGGCTCCTACGAGCAGTACTTC.